What follows are 9 T cell receptor beta chains derived from one specimen sequenced in a study of OX40 agonist ivuxolimab in advanced cancers. To prepare the library, the immunoSEQ multiplex PCR assay was applied. Entries here come from immuneACCESS through TCRdb and include only in-frame sequences with V and J called. Some clones fail to appear in such tables; in the studies checked, an unresolved V gene covers under half of the shortfall, and the cause of the remainder is unknown. The sample includes fewer than 60,000 clones, with roughly nine tenths observed a single time. The leading ten clones occupy roughly 0.77% of the sample. Sequenced material: CD4+ or CD8+ T cells sorted from blood, taken in a trial of the OX40 agonist ivuxolimab. Source of these receptors: an adult with an advanced solid tumor such as melanoma, head and neck, liver or kidney cancer.

The chain joins TRBV5-1 to TRBJ2-1; possibly TRBD1 for D (6 bases). With 4 bases removed from V and 5 bases from J, the gap between germline ends came to 13 bases. Germline values: CDR1 SGHRS, CDR2 YFSETQ. The CDR3 has 14 amino acids. CDR3 in amino acids: CASSVTGLDNEQFF. The CDR3, as DNA: TGCGCCAGCAGCGTTACAGGGTTGGACAATGAGCAGTTCTTC.

This rearrangement joins TRBV7-2 to TRBJ1-2; D call uncertain. CDR3 size: 13 residues. Germline CDR1 SGHTA, CDR2 FQGNSA. Trimming removed 4 bases at V and 0 bases at J, with 6 bases between. CDR3 sequence reads: CASSSFTNYGYTF. The CDR3 DNA follows: TGTGCCAGCAGCTCGTTTACTAACTATGGCTACACCTTC.

This clone appeared a few times. This sequence joins TRBV28 and TRBJ2-3; D gene unclear. Per germline, CDR1 MDHEN and CDR2 SYDVKM. The CDR3 covers 16 residues. Trimming left V 4 bases short and J 0 bases short, with 14 bases between. CDR3 loop: CASSSWRASSTDTQYF. The CDR3 bases are TGTGCCAGCAGTTCCTGGAGAGCGAGTAGCACAGATACGCAGTATTTT.

This chain uses TRBV5-5 with TRBJ2-5; D is ambiguous. The germline gives CDR1 SGHKS, CDR2 YYEKEE (reference sequence). The CDR3 consists of 12 residues. Between the trimmed V and J ends, which lost 3 bases and 5 bases, there was a span of 8 bases. Here the CDR3 reads CASSWAGETQYF. CDR3 nucleotides: TGTGCCAGCAGCTGGGCCGGGGAGACCCAGTACTTC.

The chain combines TRBV6-5 with TRBJ1-2, with unresolved D. V lost 7 bases to trimming and J lost 4 bases, with 13 bases between them. Germline V gene sequence: CDR1 MNHEY, CDR2 SVGAGI. The CDR3 extends over 13 amino acids. For the CDR3, the DNA is TGTGCCAGCATGGGAGGGATCGGCTATGGCTACACCTTC. Amino acids: CASMGGIGYGYTF.

This rearrangement joins TRBV6-5 to TRBJ2-1; D may be TRBD1 or TRBD2 (5 bases each). CDR3 length: 14 amino acids. Germline values: CDR1 MNHEY, CDR2 SVGAGI. CDR3 DNA: TGTGATAAAGGCTTAGGGGACGCTGTCTATGAGCAGTTCTTC. It specifies CDKGLGDAVYEQFF.

The CDR3 is CASSLSRDRNPSGEQYF. The CDR3 DNA is TGTGCCAGCAGCTTATCGAGGGACAGGAACCCCTCGGGAGAGCAGTACTTC. The chain couples TRBV7-3 to TRBJ2-7; 8 positions match TRBD1. This CDR3 spans 17 amino acids. The germline V gene encodes CDR1 SGHTA and CDR2 FQGTGA. The V gene end was trimmed by 2 bases and the J gene end by 7 bases; junction bases not matched to a gene: 16.

CDR3 nucleotide sequence: TGTGCCAGCAGCTTCACGGGAGGGGATGAGCAGTTCTTC. Translation: CASSFTGGDEQFF. The chain is built from TRBV7-2 and TRBJ2-1, with 8 positions matching TRBD2. Germline CDR1 is SGHTA and CDR2 is FQGNSA. CDR3 length: 13 amino acids. V gave up 3 bases and J gave up 8 bases; unmatched junction bases: 3.

A few counts support this clone. The chain carries TRBV30 and TRBJ2-7; D is ambiguous. In germline, CDR1 is GTSNPN, CDR2 SVGIG (reference sequence). The V end was cut by 5 bases, the J end by 2 bases, with 13 bases between. CDR3 length equals 13 residues. The CDR3 coding sequence is TGTGCCTGGGCTAAAGGGCAAGCCTACGAGCAGTACTTC. Amino acid sequence: CAWAKGQAYEQYF.